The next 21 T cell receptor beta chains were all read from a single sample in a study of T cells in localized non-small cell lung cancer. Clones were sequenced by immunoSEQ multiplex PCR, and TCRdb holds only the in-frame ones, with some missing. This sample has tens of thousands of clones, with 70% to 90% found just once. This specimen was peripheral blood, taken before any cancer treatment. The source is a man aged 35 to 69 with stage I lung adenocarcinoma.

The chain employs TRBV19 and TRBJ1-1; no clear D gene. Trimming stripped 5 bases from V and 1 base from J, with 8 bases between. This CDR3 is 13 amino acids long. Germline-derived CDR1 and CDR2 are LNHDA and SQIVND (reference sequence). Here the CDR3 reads CASSPTWNTEAFF. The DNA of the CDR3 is TGTGCCAGTAGTCCAACATGGAACACTGAAGCTTTCTTT. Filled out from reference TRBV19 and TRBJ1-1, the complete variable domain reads DGGITQSPKYLFRKEGQNVTLSCEQNLNHDAMYWYRQDPGQGLRLIYYSQIVNDFQKGDIAEGYSVSREKKESFPLTVTSAQKNPTAFYLCASSPTWNTEAFFGQGTRLTVV.

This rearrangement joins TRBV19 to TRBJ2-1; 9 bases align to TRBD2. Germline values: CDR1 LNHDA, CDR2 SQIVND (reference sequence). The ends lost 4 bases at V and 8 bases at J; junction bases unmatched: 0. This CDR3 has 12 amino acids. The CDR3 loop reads CASSKREDEQFF. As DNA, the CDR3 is TGTGCCAGTAGTAAGCGGGAGGATGAGCAGTTCTTC.

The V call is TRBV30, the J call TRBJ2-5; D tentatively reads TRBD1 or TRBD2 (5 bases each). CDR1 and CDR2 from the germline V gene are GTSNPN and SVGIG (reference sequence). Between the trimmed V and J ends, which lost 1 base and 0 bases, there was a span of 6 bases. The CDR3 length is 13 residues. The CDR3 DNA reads TGTGCCTGGAGTGGGGGGAACCAAGAGACCCAGTACTTC. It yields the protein CAWSGGNQETQYF.

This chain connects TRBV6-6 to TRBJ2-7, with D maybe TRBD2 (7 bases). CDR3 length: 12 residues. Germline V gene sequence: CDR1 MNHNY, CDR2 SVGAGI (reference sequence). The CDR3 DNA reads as TGTGTAACGGGAGGACAGACCTACGAGCAGTACTTC. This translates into CVTGGQTYEQYF.

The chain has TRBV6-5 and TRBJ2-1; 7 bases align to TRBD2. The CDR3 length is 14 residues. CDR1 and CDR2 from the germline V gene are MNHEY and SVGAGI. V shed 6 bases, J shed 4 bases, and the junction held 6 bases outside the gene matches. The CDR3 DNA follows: TGTGCCAGCAGCCTCGGGGGGTCATACAATGAGCAGTTCTTC. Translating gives CASSLGGSYNEQFF.

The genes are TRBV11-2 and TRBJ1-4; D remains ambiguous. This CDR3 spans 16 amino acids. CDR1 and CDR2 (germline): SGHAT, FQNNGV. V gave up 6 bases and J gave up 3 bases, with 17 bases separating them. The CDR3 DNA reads TGTGCCAGCAGGCTTACCACCCTTCGACCTAATGAAAAACTGTTTTTT. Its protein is CASRLTTLRPNEKLFF.

The CDR3 here is CASSPNSNYGYTF. Here the CDR3 DNA reads TGTGCCAGCTCACCAAACAGTAACTATGGCTACACCTTC. This chain connects TRBV18 to TRBJ1-2; D is undetermined. V dropped 2 bases and J dropped 1 base, with 5 bases sitting between them. In germline, CDR1 is KGHSH, CDR2 LQKENI. CDR3 length: 13 residues.

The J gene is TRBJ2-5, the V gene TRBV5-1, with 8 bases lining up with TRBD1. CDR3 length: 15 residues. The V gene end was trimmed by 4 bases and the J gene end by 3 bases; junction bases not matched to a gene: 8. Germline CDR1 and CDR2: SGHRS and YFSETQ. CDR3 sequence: CASSPVPGQEETQYF. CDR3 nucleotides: TGCGCCAGCAGCCCGGTCCCGGGACAGGAAGAGACCCAGTACTTC.

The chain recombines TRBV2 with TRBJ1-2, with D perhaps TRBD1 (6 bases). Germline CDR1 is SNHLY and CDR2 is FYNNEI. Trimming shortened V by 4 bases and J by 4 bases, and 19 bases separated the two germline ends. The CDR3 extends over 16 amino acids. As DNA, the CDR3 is TGTGCCAGCAGTGTAGCAGGGGCCCAGGGGTCCTATGGCTACACCTTC. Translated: CASSVAGAQGSYGYTF.

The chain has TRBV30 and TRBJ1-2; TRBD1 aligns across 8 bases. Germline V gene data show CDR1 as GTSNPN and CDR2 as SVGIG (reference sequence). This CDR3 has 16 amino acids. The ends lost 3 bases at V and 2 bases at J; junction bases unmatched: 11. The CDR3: CAWRLDRVGANYGYTF. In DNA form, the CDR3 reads TGTGCCTGGAGATTGGACAGGGTAGGGGCCAACTATGGCTACACCTTC.

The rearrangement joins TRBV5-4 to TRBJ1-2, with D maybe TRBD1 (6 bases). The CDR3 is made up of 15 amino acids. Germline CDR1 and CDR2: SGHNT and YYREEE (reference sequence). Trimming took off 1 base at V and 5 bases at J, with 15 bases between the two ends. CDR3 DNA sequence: TGTGCCAGCAGCTTGAGGGGGATCGGGCCTTATGGCTACACCTTC. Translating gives CASSLRGIGPYGYTF. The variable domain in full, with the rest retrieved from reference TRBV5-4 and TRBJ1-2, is ETGVTQSPTHLIKTRGQQVTLRCSSQSGHNTVSWYQQALGQGPQFIFQYYREEENGRGNFPPRFSGLQFPNYSSELNVNALELDDSALYLCASSLRGIGPYGYTFGSGTRLTVV.

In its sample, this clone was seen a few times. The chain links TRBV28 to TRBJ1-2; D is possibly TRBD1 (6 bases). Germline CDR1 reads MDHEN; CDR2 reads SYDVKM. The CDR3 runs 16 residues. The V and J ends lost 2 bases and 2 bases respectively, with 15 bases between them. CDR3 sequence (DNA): TGTGCCAGCAGTTTACCCACTACAGGGAAGAACTATGGCTACACCTTC. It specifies CASSLPTTGKNYGYTF.

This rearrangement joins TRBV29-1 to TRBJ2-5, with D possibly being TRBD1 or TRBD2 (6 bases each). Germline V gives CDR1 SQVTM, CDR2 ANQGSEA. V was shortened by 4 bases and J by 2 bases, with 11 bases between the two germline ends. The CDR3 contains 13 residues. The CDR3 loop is CSVAGAKQETQYF. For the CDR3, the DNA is TGCAGCGTTGCGGGGGCCAAACAAGAGACCCAGTACTTC.

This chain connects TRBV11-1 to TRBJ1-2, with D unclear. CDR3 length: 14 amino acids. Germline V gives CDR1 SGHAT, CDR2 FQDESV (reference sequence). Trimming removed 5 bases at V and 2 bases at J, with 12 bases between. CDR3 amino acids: CASSPDQLNYGYTF. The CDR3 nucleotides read TGTGCCAGCAGCCCAGACCAACTCAACTATGGCTACACCTTC.

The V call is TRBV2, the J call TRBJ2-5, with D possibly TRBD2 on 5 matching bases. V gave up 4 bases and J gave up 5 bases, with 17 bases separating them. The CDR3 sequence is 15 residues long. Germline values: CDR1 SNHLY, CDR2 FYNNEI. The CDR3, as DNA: TGTGCCAGCAGTGTTAGGCCGCGGGCACGCGAGACCCAGTACTTC. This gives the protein CASSVRPRARETQYF.

The CDR3 here is CASRIDVEQFF. CDR3 in DNA: TGTGCCAGCCGAATTGACGTAGAGCAGTTCTTC. The chain combines TRBV6-1 with TRBJ2-1, with D hard to call. The CDR3 has 11 amino acids. Trimming took 8 bases from V and 10 from J, leaving 12 bases between them. Looked up from germline, CDR1 is MNHNS and CDR2 is SASEGT.

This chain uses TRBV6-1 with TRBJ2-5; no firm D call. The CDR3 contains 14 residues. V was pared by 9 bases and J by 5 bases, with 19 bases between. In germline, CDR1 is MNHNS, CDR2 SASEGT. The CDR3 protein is CASSWLAIGETQYF. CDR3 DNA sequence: TGTGCCAGTAGTTGGTTGGCGATTGGCGAGACCCAGTACTTC.

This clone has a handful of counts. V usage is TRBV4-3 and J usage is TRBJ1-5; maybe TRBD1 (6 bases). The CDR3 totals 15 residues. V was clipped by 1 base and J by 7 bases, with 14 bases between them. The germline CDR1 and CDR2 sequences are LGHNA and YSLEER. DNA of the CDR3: TGCGCCAGCAGCCAAGGTCGGGGGGCAAGGCAGCCCCAGCATTTT. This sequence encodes CASSQGRGARQPQHF.

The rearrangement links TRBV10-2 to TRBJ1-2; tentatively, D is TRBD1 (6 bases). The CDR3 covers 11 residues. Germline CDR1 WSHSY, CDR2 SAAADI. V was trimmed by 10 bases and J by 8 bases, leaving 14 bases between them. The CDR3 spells CATHREGGYTF. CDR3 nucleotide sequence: TGCGCCACCCACAGGGAGGGAGGCTACACCTTC.

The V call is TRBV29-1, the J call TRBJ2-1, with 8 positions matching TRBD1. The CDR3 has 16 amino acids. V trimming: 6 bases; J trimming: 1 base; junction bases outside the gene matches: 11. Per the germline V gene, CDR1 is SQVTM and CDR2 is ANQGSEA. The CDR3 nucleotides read TGCAGCGTCGGACCGGACAGGGTGAGGTCCTACAATGAGCAGTTCTTC. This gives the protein CSVGPDRVRSYNEQFF.

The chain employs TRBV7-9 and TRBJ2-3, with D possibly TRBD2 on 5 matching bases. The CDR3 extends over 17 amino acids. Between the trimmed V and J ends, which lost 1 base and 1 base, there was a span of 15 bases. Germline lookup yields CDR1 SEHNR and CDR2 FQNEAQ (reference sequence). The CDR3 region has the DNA TGTGCCAGCAGCTTAGTAATTGGGAGAAGGGGCACAGATACGCAGTATTTT. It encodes CASSLVIGRRGTDTQYF.